The entry that follows covers one T cell receptor beta chain sequence. Its antigen is undetermined. The sample originates from a study of a mutant IDH1 vaccine in newly diagnosed glioma. Turning to the study itself: Patients were given eight vaccinations, scheduled in weeks 1, 3, 5, 7, 11, 15, 19 and 23.

Method: immunoSEQ multiplex PCR; TCRdb's copy keeps in-frame clones and lacks some. The sample carries roughly 120,000 clones, around 80% recorded once. Time point given: week 11, during vaccination. All doses held 300 ug of mutant IDH1 20-mer peptide, with topical imiquimod. The CDR3 contains 13 residues. Germline-derived CDR1 and CDR2 are GTSNPN and SVGIG (reference sequence). Trimming stripped 2 bases from V and 7 bases from J, with 14 bases between. The starting material was PBMCs, obtained from a glioma patient whose treatment included an IDH1 peptide vaccine. The sequence was obtained from a man aged 35-49 years with glioma. The chain links TRBV30 to TRBJ1-2; a weak D match, TRBD1 (6 bases). The CDR3 sequence is CAWSIGGAGGYTF. CDR3 in DNA: TGTGCCTGGAGTATCGGGGGCGCGGGTGGCTACACCTTC.